Sequencing of this TCR beta chain was carried out in a study of blood T cell repertoires in COVID-19 (dated by TCRdb to 2018 to 2021). Regarding the study in general: Collaborator samples came from the United States, Italy and Spain and covered acute and convalescent phases of COVID-19. The prospective study material was composed of cDNA or gDNA derived from T cells, B-cell-depleted T cells, or PBMCs. Sample metadata almost always included a de-identified subject ID, COVID-19 status, age in years and sex. Where available, HLA class I and class II types were taken from metadata supplied by the sample provider and were not determined by assay-based typing. Deeply sampled blood TCRbeta repertoires from subjects exposed to, actively infected with, or recovered from COVID-19 were included in the dataset. The repertoires were made available in a free public database intended to serve as a resource for research on the immune response to SARS-CoV-2. The samples were drawn from two sources: the first 160 participants of the ongoing ImmuneRACE study, and 1,000 to 1,500 subjects contributed by 6 global collaborators. General conclusions and limits of the study: The quantity of clinical and demographic metadata differed by source and by participant and was supplied without curation.

TCRbeta CDR3 regions were amplified from genomic DNA using the immunoSEQ Assay, a bias-controlled multiplex PCR. In the original analysis: Within the assay, amplification of reference gene primers was used to estimate how many nucleated cells each sample contained. To quantify the absolute abundance of each unique TCRbeta CDR3 rearrangement, sequence reads were collapsed and filtered. For each sample, productive Simpson clonality was calculated by taking the square root of Simpson's diversity index across productive rearrangements. TCRdb holds this immuneACCESS table with in-frame rearrangements only. Some clones are missing; in checked studies, unresolved V genes explain under half, and the rest has no known cause. D and trimming come from the DNA, and the V and J calls and clone size come from that table. The table for this sample lists around 180,000 clones; 86% of them were counted only once. 2.5% to 3% of the sample comes from the top ten.

CDR1 and CDR2 are read off the germline V gene as SNHLY and FYNNEI. V loses 8 bases, J loses 9 bases, and the germline ends lie 8 bases apart. The CDR3 goes from the cysteine to the phenylalanine over 10 residues. Kept here is only the CDR3 DNA, which spans 30 bases and is read in frame from base 1. A remark on this clone: This receptor's antigen is unknown. Per-nucleotide qualities are absent, and no much larger clonotype sits a single base away.

Each collaborating institution followed its own protocols to collect whole blood in K2EDTA tubes. Collaborator samples were shipped for TCRbeta analysis as frozen whole blood, isolated PBMCs, or DNA extracted from either sample type. This TCR was recovered from a woman in her thirties with active or convalescent COVID-19. The sequence joins TRBV2 to TRBJ2-1; no D gene call is confident. The sample consisted of peripheral blood. The nucleotides are TGTGCCAGCGAAGTGAGTGAGCAGTTCTTC. It is translated as CASEVSEQFF.